The clone carrying this T cell receptor beta chain was found many times. Its specificity is not known. The TCR beta CDR3 regions underwent amplification using RNA transcripts as the source. With the HTBI primer set, the TCR CDR3 went through a first round of RT-PCR. TCRdb passed the multiplex PCR reads through MiXCR, listing each CDR3 protein once. The table has 600,000 or so distinct CDR3 sequences, 11% to 15% seen once. This record belongs to a study of T cells in Graves' hyperthyroidism and ophthalmopathy. A roughly 9.7 ml volume of fresh peripheral blood provided the PBMCs. Study-level findings and limits: Stable hyperthyroidism was told apart from ophthalmopathy by a model built on 13 V-J features.

CDR3 length: 14 amino acids. In germline, CDR1 is MDHEN, CDR2 SYDVKM. Trimming removed 7 bases from V and 4 bases from J; junction bases left unmatched: 9. The sequencing sample was made of blood. This clonotype was obtained from a woman between 18 and 29 years old with Graves' ophthalmopathy. The chain links TRBV28 to TRBJ1-1; 7 positions agree with TRBD1. The CDR3 DNA reads TGTGCCAGCACCCTCACAGGGGTAGGCACTGAAGCTTTCTTT. It codes for CASTLTGVGTEAFF.